This T cell receptor (beta chain) was observed in a study of blood T cells in healthy people across ages. Findings and caveats of the study: Investigators viewed diversity estimates from one million T cells as underestimates, the study reported. Donor CMV infection status was unknown, possibly confounding age-related changes in expanded clonotypes.

From germline, CDR1 is SEHNR and CDR2 FQNEAQ (reference sequence). J was trimmed by 3 bases and V by 2 bases; bases with no gene match: 5. CDR3 length: 16 amino acids. Comment on this clonotype: Its antigen remains unidentified.

Through a sample-barcoded 5' primer and a J-beta primer mix, a second PCR was run for about 6 to 12 cycles. A template-switch adaptor that had 12 random nucleotides put a tag on each cDNA molecule. One entry per CDR3 protein results from TCRdb running MiXCR on the 5' RACE reads. The data show 1,100,000 or so distinct CDR3 sequences, 35% to 50% seen once. PBMCs, at least 7 million per sample, were isolated. Sequencing was performed on blood. This receptor was taken from a woman aged 60-75 years in good health. The V call is TRBV7-9, the J call TRBJ2-3; 10 nucleotides match TRBD2. The CDR3 DNA reads as TGTGCCAGCAGCTTATTATTTAGCGGGAGGACAGATACGCAGTATTTT. Residues: CASSLLFSGRTDTQYF.